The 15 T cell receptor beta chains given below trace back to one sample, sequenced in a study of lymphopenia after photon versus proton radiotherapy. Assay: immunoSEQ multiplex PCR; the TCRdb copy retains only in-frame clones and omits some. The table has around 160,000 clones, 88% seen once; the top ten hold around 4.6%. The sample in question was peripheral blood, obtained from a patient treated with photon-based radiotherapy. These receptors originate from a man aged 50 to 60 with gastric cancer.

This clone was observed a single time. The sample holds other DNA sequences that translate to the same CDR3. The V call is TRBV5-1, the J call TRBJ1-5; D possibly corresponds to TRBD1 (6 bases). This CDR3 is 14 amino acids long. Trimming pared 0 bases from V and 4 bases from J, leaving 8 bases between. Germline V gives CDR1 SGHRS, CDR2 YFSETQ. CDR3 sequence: CASSLEGGNQPQHF. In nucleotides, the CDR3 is TGCGCCAGCAGCTTGGAAGGGGGAAATCAGCCCCAGCATTTT.

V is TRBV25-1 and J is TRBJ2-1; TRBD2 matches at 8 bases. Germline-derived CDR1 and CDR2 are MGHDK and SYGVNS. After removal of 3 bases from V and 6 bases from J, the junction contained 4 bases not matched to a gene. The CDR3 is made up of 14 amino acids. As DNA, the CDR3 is TGTGCCAGCAGTGATCAAGCGGGAGTCAATGAGCAGTTCTTC. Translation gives CASSDQAGVNEQFF.

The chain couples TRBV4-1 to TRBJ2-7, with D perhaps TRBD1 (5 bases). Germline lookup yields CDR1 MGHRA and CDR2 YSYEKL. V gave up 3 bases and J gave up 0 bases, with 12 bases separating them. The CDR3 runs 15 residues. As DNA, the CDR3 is TGCGCCAGCAGCCAGGGGCCAGCGTCCTCCTACGAGCAGTACTTC. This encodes CASSQGPASSYEQYF.

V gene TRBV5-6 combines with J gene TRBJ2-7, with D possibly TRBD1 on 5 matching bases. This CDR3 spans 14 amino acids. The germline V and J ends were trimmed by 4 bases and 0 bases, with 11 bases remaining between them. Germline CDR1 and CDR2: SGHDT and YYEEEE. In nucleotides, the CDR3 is TGTGCCAGCAGCGCAGGACACCGCTCCTACGAGCAGTACTTC. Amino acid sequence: CASSAGHRSYEQYF.

CDR3 bases: TGTGCCATCAGTGAGTCGGCAGGGGGACGGTTCACTGAAGCTTTCTTT. Translating it yields CAISESAGGRFTEAFF. This chain links TRBV10-3 with TRBJ1-1, with 7 positions matching TRBD1. CDR1 and CDR2 from the germline V gene are ENHRY and SYGVKD. J lost 4 bases, V lost 0 bases, and 8 bases had no gene match. The CDR3 consists of 16 residues.

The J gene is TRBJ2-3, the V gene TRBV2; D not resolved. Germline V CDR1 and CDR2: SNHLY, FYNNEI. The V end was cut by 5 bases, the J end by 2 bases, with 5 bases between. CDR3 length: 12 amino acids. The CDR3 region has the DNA TGTGCCAGCAGTCCATACACAGATACGCAGTATTTT. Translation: CASSPYTDTQYF.

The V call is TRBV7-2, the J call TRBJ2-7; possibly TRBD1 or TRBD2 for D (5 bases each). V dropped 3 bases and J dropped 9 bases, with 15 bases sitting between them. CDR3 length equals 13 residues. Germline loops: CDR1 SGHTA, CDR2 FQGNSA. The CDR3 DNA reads TGTGCCAGCAGCTTCTCCGGAGAGGGGTCGCAGTACTTC. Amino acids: CASSFSGEGSQYF.

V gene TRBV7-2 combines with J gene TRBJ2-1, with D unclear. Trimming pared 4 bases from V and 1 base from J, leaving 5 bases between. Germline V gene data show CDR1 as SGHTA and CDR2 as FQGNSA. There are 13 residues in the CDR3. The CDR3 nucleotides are TGTGCCAGCAGCTCTACTTCCTACAATGAGCAGTTCTTC. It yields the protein CASSSTSYNEQFF.

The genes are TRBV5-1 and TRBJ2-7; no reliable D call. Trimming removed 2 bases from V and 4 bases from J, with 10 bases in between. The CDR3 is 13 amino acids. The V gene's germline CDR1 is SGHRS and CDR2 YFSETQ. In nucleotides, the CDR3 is TGCGCCAGCAGCTTCGACAATACGTACGAGCAGTACTTC. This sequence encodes CASSFDNTYEQYF. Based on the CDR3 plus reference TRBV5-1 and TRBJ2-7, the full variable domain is KAGVTQTPRYLIKTRGQQVTLSCSPISGHRSVSWYQQTPGQGLQFLFEYFSETQRNKGNFPGRFSGRQFSNSRSEMNVSTLELGDSALYLCASSFDNTYEQYFGPGTRLTVT.

CDR3 amino acids: CASRAGGGDTQYF. CDR3 nucleotides: TGTGCCAGTAGAGCGGGAGGAGGGGATACGCAGTATTTT. The chain is built from TRBV19 and TRBJ2-3; TRBD2 agrees at 9 bases. The CDR3 is 13 residues long. Trimming removed 6 bases from V and 6 bases from J; junction bases left unmatched: 4. From germline, CDR1 is LNHDA and CDR2 SQIVND (reference sequence).

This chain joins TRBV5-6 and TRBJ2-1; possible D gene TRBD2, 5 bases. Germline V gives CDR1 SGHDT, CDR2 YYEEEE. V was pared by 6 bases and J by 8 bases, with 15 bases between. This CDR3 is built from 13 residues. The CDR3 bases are TGTGCCAGCATGATGACTATGGGCCATGAGCAGTTCTTC. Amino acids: CASMMTMGHEQFF.

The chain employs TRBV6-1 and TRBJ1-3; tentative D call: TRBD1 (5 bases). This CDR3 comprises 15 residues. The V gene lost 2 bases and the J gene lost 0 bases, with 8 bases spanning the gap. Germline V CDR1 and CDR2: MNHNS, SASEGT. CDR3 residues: CASSERTGSGNTIYF. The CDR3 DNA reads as TGTGCCAGCAGTGAACGTACAGGCTCTGGAAACACCATATATTTT.

Written as DNA, the CDR3 is TGCGCCAGCAGCTTGGCTGGGGGAAAATACACCGGGGAGCTGTTTTTT. This sequence encodes CASSLAGGKYTGELFF. The chain employs TRBV5-1 and TRBJ2-2, with D tentatively TRBD1 or TRBD2 (5 bases each). The CDR3 runs 16 residues. The V end was cut by 0 bases, the J end by 3 bases, with 12 bases between. The germline gives CDR1 SGHRS, CDR2 YFSETQ.

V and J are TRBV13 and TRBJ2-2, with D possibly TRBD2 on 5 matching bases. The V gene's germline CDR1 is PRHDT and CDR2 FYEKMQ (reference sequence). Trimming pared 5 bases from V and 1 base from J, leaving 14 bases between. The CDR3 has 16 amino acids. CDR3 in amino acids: CASSPHGRENTGELFF. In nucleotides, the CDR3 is TGTGCCAGCAGCCCGCATGGACGGGAGAACACCGGGGAGCTGTTTTTT.

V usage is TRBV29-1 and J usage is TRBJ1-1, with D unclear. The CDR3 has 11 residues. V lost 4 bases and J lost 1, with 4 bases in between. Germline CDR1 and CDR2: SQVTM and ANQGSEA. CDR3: CSVAKNTEAFF. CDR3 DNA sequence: TGCAGCGTTGCTAAGAACACTGAAGCTTTCTTT.